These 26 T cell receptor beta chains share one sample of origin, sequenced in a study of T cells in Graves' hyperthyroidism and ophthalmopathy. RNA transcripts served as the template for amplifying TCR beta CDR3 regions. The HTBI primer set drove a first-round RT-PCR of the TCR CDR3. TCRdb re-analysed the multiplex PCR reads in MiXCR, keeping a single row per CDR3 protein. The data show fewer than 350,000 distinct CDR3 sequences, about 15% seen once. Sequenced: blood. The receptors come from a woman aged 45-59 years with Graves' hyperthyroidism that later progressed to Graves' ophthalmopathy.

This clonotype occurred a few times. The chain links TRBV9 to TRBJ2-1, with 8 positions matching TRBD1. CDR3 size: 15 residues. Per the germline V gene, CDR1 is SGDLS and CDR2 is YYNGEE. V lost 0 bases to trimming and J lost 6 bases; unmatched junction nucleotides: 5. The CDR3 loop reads CASSVAGTGGNEQFF. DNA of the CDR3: TGTGCCAGCAGCGTAGCCGGGACAGGAGGCAATGAGCAGTTCTTC.

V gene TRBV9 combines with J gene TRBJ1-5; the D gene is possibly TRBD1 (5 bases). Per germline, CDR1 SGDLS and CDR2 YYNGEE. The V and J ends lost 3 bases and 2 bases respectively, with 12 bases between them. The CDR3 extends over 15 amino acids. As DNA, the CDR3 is TGTGCCAGCAGCGCCTCGGGGACCGGCAATCAGCCCCAGCATTTT. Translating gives CASSASGTGNQPQHF.

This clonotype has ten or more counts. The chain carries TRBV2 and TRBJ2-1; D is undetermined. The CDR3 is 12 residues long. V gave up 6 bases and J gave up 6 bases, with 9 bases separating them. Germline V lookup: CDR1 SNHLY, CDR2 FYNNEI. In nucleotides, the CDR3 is TGTGCCAGCAGAACATGGGCCAATGAGCAGTTCTTC. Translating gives CASRTWANEQFF.

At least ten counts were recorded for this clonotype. CDR3 residues: CASKGTSGKSEQFF. Here the CDR3 DNA reads TGTGCCAGCAAGGGGACTAGCGGGAAAAGTGAGCAGTTCTTC. The V and J genes are TRBV28 and TRBJ2-1, with TRBD2 identical over 13 bases. V lost 7 bases and J lost 9; bases outside the gene matches: 6. Germline CDR1 and CDR2: MDHEN and SYDVKM. This CDR3 region has 14 residues.

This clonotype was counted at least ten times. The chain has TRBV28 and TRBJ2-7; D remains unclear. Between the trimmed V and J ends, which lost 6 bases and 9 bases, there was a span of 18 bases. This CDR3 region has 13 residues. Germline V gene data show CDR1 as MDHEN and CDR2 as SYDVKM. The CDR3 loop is CASSSNPVSGQYF. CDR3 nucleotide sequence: TGTGCCAGCAGCTCAAACCCAGTTTCGGGGCAGTACTTC.

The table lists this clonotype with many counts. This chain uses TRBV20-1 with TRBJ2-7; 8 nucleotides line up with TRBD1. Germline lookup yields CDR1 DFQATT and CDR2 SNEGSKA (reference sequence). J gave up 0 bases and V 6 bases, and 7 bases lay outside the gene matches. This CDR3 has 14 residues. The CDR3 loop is CSASQGANSYEQYF. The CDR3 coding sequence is TGCAGTGCGAGCCAGGGGGCGAACTCCTACGAGCAGTACTTC.

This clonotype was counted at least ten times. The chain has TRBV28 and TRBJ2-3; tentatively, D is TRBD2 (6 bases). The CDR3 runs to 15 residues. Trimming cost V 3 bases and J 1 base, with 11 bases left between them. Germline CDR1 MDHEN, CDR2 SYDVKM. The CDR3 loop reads CASSLGGRGTDTQYF. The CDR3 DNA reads TGTGCCAGCAGTTTGGGGGGTCGTGGCACAGATACGCAGTATTTT.

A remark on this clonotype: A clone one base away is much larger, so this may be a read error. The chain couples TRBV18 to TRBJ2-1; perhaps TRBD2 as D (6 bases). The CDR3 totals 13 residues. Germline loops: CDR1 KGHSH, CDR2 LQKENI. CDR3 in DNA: TGTGCCAGCTCAACGACTAGAAACAATGAGCAGTCCTTC. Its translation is CASSTTRNNEQSF.

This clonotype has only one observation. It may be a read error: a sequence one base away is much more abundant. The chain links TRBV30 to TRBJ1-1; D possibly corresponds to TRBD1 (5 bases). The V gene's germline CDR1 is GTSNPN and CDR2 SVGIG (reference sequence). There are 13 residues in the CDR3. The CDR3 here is CARKRAGRTEALF. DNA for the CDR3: TGTGCCAGGAAAAGGGCAGGGAGGACTGAAGCTCTCTTT.

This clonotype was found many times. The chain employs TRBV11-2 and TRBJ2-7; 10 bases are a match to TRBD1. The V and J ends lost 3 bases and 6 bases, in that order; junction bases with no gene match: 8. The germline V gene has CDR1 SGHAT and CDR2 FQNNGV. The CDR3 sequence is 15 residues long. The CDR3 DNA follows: TGTGCCAGCAGCTTCGGGACAGGGGTGGGCCGCGAGCAGTACTTC. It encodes CASSFGTGVGREQYF.

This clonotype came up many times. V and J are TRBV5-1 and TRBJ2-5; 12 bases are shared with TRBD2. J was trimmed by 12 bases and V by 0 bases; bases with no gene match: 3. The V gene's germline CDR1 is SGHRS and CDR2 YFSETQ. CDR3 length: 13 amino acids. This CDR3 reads CASSLASGRDEYF. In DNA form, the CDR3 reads TGCGCCAGCAGCTTGGCTAGCGGGAGGGATGAGTACTTC.

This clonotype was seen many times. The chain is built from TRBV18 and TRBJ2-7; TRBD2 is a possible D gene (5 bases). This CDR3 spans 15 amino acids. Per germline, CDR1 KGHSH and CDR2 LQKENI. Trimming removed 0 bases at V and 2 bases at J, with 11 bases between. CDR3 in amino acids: CASSPPSSPPYEQYF. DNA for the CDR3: TGTGCCAGCTCACCACCGTCTAGCCCACCCTACGAGCAGTACTTC.

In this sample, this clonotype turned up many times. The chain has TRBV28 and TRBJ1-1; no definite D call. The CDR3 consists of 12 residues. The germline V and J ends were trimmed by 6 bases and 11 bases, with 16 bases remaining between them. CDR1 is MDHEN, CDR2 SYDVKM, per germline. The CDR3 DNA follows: TGTGCCAGCAGGGACCTCATGTACCCCGCTTTCTTT. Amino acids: CASRDLMYPAFF. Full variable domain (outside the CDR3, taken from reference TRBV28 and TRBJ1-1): DVKVTQSSRYLVKRTGEKVFLECVQDMDHENMFWYRQDPGLGLRLIYFSYDVKMKEKGDIPEGYSVSREKKERFSLILESASTNQTSMYLCASRDLMYPAFFGQGTRLTVV.

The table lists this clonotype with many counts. CDR3 protein: CASSGGLAVNEQFF. The CDR3 bases are TGCGCCAGCAGCGGGGGACTAGCGGTGAATGAGCAGTTCTTC. V and J are TRBV5-1 and TRBJ2-1, with TRBD2 matching over 11 bases. After removal of 4 bases from V and 7 bases from J, the junction contained 4 bases not matched to a gene. This CDR3 is built from 14 residues. CDR1 SGHRS and CDR2 YFSETQ come from the germline V gene.

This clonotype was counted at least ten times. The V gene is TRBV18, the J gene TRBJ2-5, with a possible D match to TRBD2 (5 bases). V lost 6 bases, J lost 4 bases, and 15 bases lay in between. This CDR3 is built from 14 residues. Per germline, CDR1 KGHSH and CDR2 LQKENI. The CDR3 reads CASSQTRSRETQYF. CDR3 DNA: TGTGCCAGCTCCCAAACTAGGTCGAGAGAGACCCAGTACTTC.

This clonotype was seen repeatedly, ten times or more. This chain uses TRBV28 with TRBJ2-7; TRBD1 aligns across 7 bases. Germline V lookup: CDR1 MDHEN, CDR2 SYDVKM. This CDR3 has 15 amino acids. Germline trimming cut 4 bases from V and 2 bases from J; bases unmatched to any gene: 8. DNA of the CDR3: TGTGCCAGCAGTTCCGGACAGGCCGGAACCTACGAGCAGTACTTC. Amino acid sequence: CASSSGQAGTYEQYF. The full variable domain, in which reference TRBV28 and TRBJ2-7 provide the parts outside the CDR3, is DVKVTQSSRYLVKRTGEKVFLECVQDMDHENMFWYRQDPGLGLRLIYFSYDVKMKEKGDIPEGYSVSREKKERFSLILESASTNQTSMYLCASSSGQAGTYEQYFGPGTRLTVT.

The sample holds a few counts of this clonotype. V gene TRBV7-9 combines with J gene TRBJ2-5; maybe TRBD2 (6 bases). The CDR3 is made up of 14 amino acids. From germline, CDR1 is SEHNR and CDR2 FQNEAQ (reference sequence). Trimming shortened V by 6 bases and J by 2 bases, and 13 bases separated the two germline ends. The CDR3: CASRGWRAQETQYF. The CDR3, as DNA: TGTGCCAGCAGGGGGTGGAGGGCACAAGAGACCCAGTACTTC. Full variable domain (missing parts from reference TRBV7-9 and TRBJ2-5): DTGVSQNPRHKITKRGQNVTFRCDPISEHNRLYWYRQTLGQGPEFLTYFQNEAQLEKSRLLSDRFSAERPKGSFSTLEIQRTEQGDSAMYLCASRGWRAQETQYFGPGTRLLVL.

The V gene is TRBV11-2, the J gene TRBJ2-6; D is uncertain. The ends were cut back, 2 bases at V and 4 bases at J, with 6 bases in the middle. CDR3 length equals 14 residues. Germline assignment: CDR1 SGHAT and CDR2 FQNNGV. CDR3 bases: TGTGCCAGCAGCTTAACGCAGGGGGCCAACGTCCTGACTTTC. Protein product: CASSLTQGANVLTF.

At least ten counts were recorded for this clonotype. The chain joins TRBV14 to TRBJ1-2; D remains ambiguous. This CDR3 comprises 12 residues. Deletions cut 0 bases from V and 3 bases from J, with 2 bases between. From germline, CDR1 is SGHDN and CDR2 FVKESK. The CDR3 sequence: CASSQEHYGYTF. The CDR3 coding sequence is TGTGCCAGCAGCCAAGAACACTATGGCTACACCTTC.

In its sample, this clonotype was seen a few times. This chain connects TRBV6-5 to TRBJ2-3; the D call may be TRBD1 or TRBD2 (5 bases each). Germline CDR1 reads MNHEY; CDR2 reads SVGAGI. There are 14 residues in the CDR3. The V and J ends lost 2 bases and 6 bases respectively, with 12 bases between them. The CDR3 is CASSYTGRGDTQYF. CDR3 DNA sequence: TGTGCCAGCAGTTACACGGGGCGAGGTGATACGCAGTATTTT.

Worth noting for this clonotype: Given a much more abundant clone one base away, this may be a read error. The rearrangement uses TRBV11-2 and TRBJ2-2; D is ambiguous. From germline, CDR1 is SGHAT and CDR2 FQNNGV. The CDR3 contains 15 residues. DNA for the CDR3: TGTGCCAACAGCTTAAGGGCAGCGAACACCGGGGAGCTGTTTTTT. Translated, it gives CANSLRAANTGELFF.

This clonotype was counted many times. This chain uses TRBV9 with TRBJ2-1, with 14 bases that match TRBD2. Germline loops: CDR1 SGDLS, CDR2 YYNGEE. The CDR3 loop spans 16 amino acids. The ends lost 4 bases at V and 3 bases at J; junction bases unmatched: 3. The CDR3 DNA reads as TGTGCCAGCAGCAGACTAGCGGGAGGGGTCTACAATGAGCAGTTCTTC. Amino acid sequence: CASSRLAGGVYNEQFF.

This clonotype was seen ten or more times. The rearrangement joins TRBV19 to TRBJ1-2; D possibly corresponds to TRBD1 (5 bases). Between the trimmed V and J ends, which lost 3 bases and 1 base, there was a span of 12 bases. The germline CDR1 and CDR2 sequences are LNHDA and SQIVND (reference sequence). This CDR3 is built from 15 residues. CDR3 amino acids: CASSISSRVNYGYTF. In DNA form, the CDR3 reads TGTGCCAGTAGTATTTCGTCCAGGGTTAACTATGGCTACACCTTC.

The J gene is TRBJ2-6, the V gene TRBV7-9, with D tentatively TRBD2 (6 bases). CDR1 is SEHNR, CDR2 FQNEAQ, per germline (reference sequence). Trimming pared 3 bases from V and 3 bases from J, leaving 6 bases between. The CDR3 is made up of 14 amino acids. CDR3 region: CASSFGGGANVLTF. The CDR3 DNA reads TGTGCCAGCAGCTTCGGGGGTGGGGCCAACGTCCTGACTTTC. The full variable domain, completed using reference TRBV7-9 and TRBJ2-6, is DTGVSQNPRHKITKRGQNVTFRCDPISEHNRLYWYRQTLGQGPEFLTYFQNEAQLEKSRLLSDRFSAERPKGSFSTLEIQRTEQGDSAMYLCASSFGGGANVLTFGAGSRLTVL.

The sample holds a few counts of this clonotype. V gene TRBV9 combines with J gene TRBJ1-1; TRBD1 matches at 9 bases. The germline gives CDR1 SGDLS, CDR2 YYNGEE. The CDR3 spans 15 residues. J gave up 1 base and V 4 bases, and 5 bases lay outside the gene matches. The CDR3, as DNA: TGTGCCAGCAGCCCGGGGGACAGGGAGAACACTGAAGCTTTCTTT. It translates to CASSPGDRENTEAFF.

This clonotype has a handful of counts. CDR3 coding DNA: TGTGCCAGCAGCTCAATCACAGGGGTTAATTCACCCCTCCACTTT. It codes for CASSSITGVNSPLHF. This chain links TRBV5-5 with TRBJ1-6; 7 bases match TRBD1. CDR3 length: 15 amino acids. Germline V gives CDR1 SGHKS, CDR2 YYEKEE (reference sequence). The ends lost 3 bases at V and 6 bases at J; junction bases unmatched: 6.